These 25 T cell receptor beta chains share one sample of origin, sequenced in a study of regulatory T cells in long-lasting Graves disease. Building of the TCR beta libraries involved iRepertoire HTBI primers and Arm-PCR of CDR3 regions. TCRdb passed the multiplex PCR reads through MiXCR, listing each CDR3 protein once. This table has hundreds of thousands of distinct CDR3 sequences, approximately 15% appearing once. As to time point: newly diagnosed GD, antithyroid drugs for less than 3 months. Making the TCR library involved RNA that had been extracted from PBMCs. The same data also went into a second study, on T cells in Graves' hyperthyroidism and ophthalmopathy.

Specimen: peripheral blood mononuclear cells (PBMCs), collected at new diagnosis, from a patient treated with antithyroid drugs. Receptors were obtained from a man aged 35-49 years with Graves disease.

This clonotype has a count of ten or more. The gene calls are TRBV6-5 and TRBJ1-5; 7 bases fit TRBD1. There are 15 residues in the CDR3. Germline values: CDR1 MNHEY, CDR2 SVGAGI. V dropped 3 bases and J dropped 7; count of bases not matched to a gene: 9. The CDR3 loop reads CASSYGYRGGQPQHF. The CDR3 nucleotides read TGTGCCAGCAGTTATGGATACAGGGGTGGCCAGCCCCAGCATTTT.

This clonotype occurred many times. The chain joins TRBV2 to TRBJ1-1; possible D gene TRBD1, 5 bases. CDR3 size: 14 residues. Germline values: CDR1 SNHLY, CDR2 FYNNEI. Trimming removed 2 bases from V and 5 bases from J, with 12 bases in between. The CDR3 sequence is CASSEQGLETEAFF. For the CDR3, the DNA is TGTGCCAGCAGTGAACAGGGATTAGAAACTGAAGCTTTCTTT. Full variable domain (rest looked up from reference TRBV2 and TRBJ1-1): EPEVTQTPSHQVTQMGQEVILRCVPISNHLYFYWYRQILGQKVEFLVSFYNNEISEKSEIFDDQFSVERPDGSNFTLKIRSTKLEDSAMYFCASSEQGLETEAFFGQGTRLTVV.

This clonotype was recorded at least ten times. The chain combines TRBV28 with TRBJ1-1; 7 positions match TRBD1. CDR3 length equals 13 residues. The V gene end was trimmed by 5 bases and the J gene end by 5 bases; junction bases not matched to a gene: 5. The V gene's germline CDR1 is MDHEN and CDR2 SYDVKM. The CDR3 DNA reads as TGTGCCAGCAGTCTCAGGGGGAGGACTGAAGCTTTCTTT. Translated, it gives CASSLRGRTEAFF.

This clonotype was seen ten or more times. V is TRBV20-1 and J is TRBJ2-1; 13 bases are a match to TRBD2. Trimming took 6 bases from V and 10 from J; bases not matched to a gene: 9. Germline-derived CDR1 and CDR2 are DFQATT and SNEGSKA (reference sequence). This CDR3 region has 14 residues. In DNA, the CDR3 is TGCAGTGCCAAGACTAGCGGGGGGCCCAGGGAGCAGTTCTTC. Its protein is CSAKTSGGPREQFF.

V gene TRBV7-6 combines with J gene TRBJ2-3, with 10 bases matching TRBD2. The CDR3 extends over 17 amino acids. Germline loops: CDR1 SGHVS, CDR2 FNYEAQ. The J segment lost 2 bases and the V segment lost 5 bases, leaving 10 bases of the junction unmatched. The CDR3 nucleotides are TGTGCCAGCAGCCCCCCTAGCGGGGGACGCCTCACAGATACGCAGTATTTT. Protein: CASSPPSGGRLTDTQYF.

Worth noting for this clonotype: Given a much more abundant clone one base away, this may be a read error. The rearrangement links TRBV11-2 to TRBJ2-7; D is undetermined. Looked up from germline, CDR1 is SGHAT and CDR2 is FQNNGV. CDR3 length equals 12 residues. Trimming took off 6 bases at V and 1 base at J, with 7 bases between the two ends. CDR3 nucleotides: TGTGCCAGCAGGGACGAATCCTACGAGCAGTACTTC. It translates to CASRDESYEQYF.

This clonotype was detected many times. This chain connects TRBV12-3 or TRBV12-4 to TRBJ2-5; D is unclear. The CDR3 runs 13 residues. The germline V and J ends were trimmed by 3 bases and 2 bases, with 7 bases remaining between them. DNA for the CDR3: TGTGCCAGCAGTTTGACTGAGCAAGAGACCCAGTACTTC. It encodes CASSLTEQETQYF.

Turning to this clonotype: This may be a read error, as it is one base from a much larger clone. The V call is TRBV30, the J call TRBJ2-1, with D perhaps TRBD2 (5 bases). V was shortened by 2 bases and J by 10 bases, with 24 bases between the two germline ends. Germline CDR1 GTSNPN, CDR2 SVGIG (reference sequence). There are 16 residues in the CDR3. CDR3 amino acids: CAWSPPPPAGTIEQFF. CDR3 nucleotide sequence: TGTGCCTGGAGTCCTCCGCCCCCGGCGGGCACAATCGAGCAGTTCTTC.

In this sample, this clonotype turned up many times. The chain joins TRBV7-9 to TRBJ2-5; 10 bases line up with TRBD1. The J segment lost 3 bases and the V segment lost 1 base, leaving 5 bases of the junction unmatched. The CDR3 sequence is 16 residues long. From germline, CDR1 is SEHNR and CDR2 FQNEAQ (reference sequence). The CDR3 region is CASSLDLGQGEETQYF. DNA of the CDR3: TGTGCCAGCAGCTTAGACCTCGGACAGGGGGAAGAGACCCAGTACTTC.

The sample holds many counts of this clonotype. The J gene is TRBJ1-1, the V gene TRBV11-2; D unresolved. The V end was cut by 1 base, the J end by 4 bases, with 10 bases between. Germline V CDR1 and CDR2: SGHAT, FQNNGV. CDR3 length: 14 amino acids. The CDR3 bases are TGTGCCAGCAGCTTAGCCAGCCCGGGCACTGAAGCTTTCTTT. Translating gives CASSLASPGTEAFF.

This clonotype was seen many times. The gene calls are TRBV20-1 and TRBJ2-1; TRBD2 matches 10 bases. Trimming at V came to 0 bases and at J to 9 bases, leaving 11 bases not matched to a gene. Germline assignment: CDR1 DFQATT and CDR2 SNEGSKA (reference sequence). The CDR3 length is 16 residues. The CDR3: CSARDMASGREGEQFF. The CDR3 bases are TGCAGTGCTAGAGATATGGCTAGCGGGAGAGAAGGTGAGCAGTTCTTC.

This clonotype has just a few counts. The chain is built from TRBV7-9 and TRBJ2-7; D gene ambiguous. Germline V gives CDR1 SEHNR, CDR2 FQNEAQ (reference sequence). V lost 5 bases to trimming and J lost 2 bases, with 7 bases between them. CDR3 length: 12 amino acids. Here the CDR3 DNA reads TGTGCCAGCAGCGATCCCCCCTACGAGCAGTACTTC. Translating gives CASSDPPYEQYF.

The chain carries TRBV7-2 and TRBJ2-1; 8 nucleotides line up with TRBD2. The CDR3 totals 15 residues. Germline CDR1 is SGHTA and CDR2 is FQGNSA. V trimming: 5 bases; J trimming: 4 bases; junction bases outside the gene matches: 7. The DNA of the CDR3 is TGTGCCAGCAGCGGCCGAGGCGGGAGGTACAATGAGCAGTTCTTC. This gives the protein CASSGRGGRYNEQFF. The whole variable domain, remainder taken from reference TRBV7-2 and TRBJ2-1, is GAGVSQSPSNKVTEKGKDVELRCDPISGHTALYWYRQSLGQGLEFLIYFQGNSAPDKSGLPSDRFSAERTGGSVSTLTIQRTQQEDSAVYLCASSGRGGRYNEQFFGPGTRLTVL.

At least ten counts were recorded for this clonotype. The V call is TRBV6-2 or TRBV6-3, the J call TRBJ1-5; no clear D. CDR1 and CDR2 from the germline V gene are MNHEY and SVGEGT. There are 14 residues in the CDR3. Between the trimmed V and J ends, which lost 5 bases and 1 base, there was a span of 9 bases. CDR3: CASSGGLSNQPQHF. The DNA of the CDR3 is TGTGCCAGCAGTGGAGGACTAAGCAATCAGCCCCAGCATTTT.

The table lists this clonotype with a few counts. V and J are TRBV5-4 and TRBJ2-7, with 8 bases lining up with TRBD2. This CDR3 contains 15 residues. Germline trimming cut 4 bases from V and 3 bases from J; bases unmatched to any gene: 9. Germline CDR1 is SGHNT and CDR2 is YYREEE (reference sequence). DNA of the CDR3: TGTGCCAGCAGCCTCGGACCAGCGGGGGTCTACGAGCAGTACTTC. Amino acids: CASSLGPAGVYEQYF.

The chain uses TRBV2 and TRBJ1-4; the match to TRBD1 covers 8 bases. The ends lost 6 bases at V and 8 bases at J; junction bases unmatched: 5. In germline, CDR1 is SNHLY, CDR2 FYNNEI. The CDR3 is 13 residues long. The DNA of the CDR3 is TGTGCCAGCAGAACAGGGGGGGAGGAAAAACTGTTTTTT. It encodes CASRTGGEEKLFF. The full variable domain, completed using reference TRBV2 and TRBJ1-4, is EPEVTQTPSHQVTQMGQEVILRCVPISNHLYFYWYRQILGQKVEFLVSFYNNEISEKSEIFDDQFSVERPDGSNFTLKIRSTKLEDSAMYFCASRTGGEEKLFFGSGTQLSVL.

This clonotype has at least ten counts. The genes are TRBV7-2 and TRBJ2-3; 11 bases agree with TRBD2. Germline CDR1 SGHTA, CDR2 FQGNSA. V shed 4 bases and J 1 base; nucleotides not matched to a gene: 1. The CDR3 length is 15 residues. CDR3 nucleotide sequence: TGTGCCAGCAGCTCGACTAGCGGGGGCACAGATACGCAGTATTTT. Translated, it gives CASSSTSGGTDTQYF.

This clonotype was observed a handful of times. The CDR3 coding sequence is TGTGCCAGCAGCTTAGAGGGTCTAGCGGGAGTTAATGAGCAGTTCTTC. Translated, it gives CASSLEGLAGVNEQFF. The chain combines TRBV11-2 with TRBJ2-1; TRBD2 matches at 10 bases. CDR1 is SGHAT and CDR2 is FQNNGV in the germline V gene. With V trimmed by 0 bases and J by 7 bases, 6 bases remained unmatched. The CDR3 runs to 16 residues.

CDR3 nucleotides: TGTGCCAGCAGTCGCTCGGGACAGGGCCCCGAGCAGTACTTC. It specifies CASSRSGQGPEQYF. The V call is TRBV6-1, the J call TRBJ2-7, with TRBD1 identical over 9 bases. The CDR3 loop spans 14 amino acids. V trimming: 5 bases; J trimming: 6 bases; junction bases outside the gene matches: 8. CDR1 and CDR2 from the germline V gene are MNHNS and SASEGT.

This clonotype was picked up many times. The V gene is TRBV6-9, the J gene TRBJ1-5, with 11 nucleotides matching TRBD1. Germline CDR1 is MNHGY and CDR2 is SVAAGI. V gave up 2 bases and J gave up 7 bases; unmatched junction bases: 10. The CDR3 loop spans 17 amino acids. The DNA for the CDR3 is TGTGCCAGCAGTTATCCGACCAAGGACAGGGGGCACCAGCCCCAGCATTTT. It specifies CASSYPTKDRGHQPQHF.

The genes are TRBV30 and TRBJ2-7, with a weak D call TRBD2 (5 bases). The CDR3 totals 11 residues. From germline, CDR1 is GTSNPN and CDR2 SVGIG (reference sequence). The V end lost 2 bases, the J end lost 6 bases, and 8 bases lay between the germline ends. The CDR3 loop reads CAWSRRVEQYF. The CDR3 bases are TGTGCCTGGAGTCGGCGGGTCGAGCAGTACTTC.

This clonotype came up many times. The rearrangement links TRBV20-1 to TRBJ1-1; 10 nucleotides match TRBD1. The V gene end was trimmed by 5 bases and the J gene end by 3 bases; junction bases not matched to a gene: 0. CDR3 length: 12 residues. In germline, CDR1 is DFQATT, CDR2 SNEGSKA (reference sequence). The CDR3: CSAGQGDTEAFF. The CDR3 coding sequence is TGCAGTGCTGGACAGGGGGACACTGAAGCTTTCTTT.

This chain joins TRBV2 and TRBJ2-3; D remains unclear. V was pared by 8 bases and J by 1 base, with 10 bases between. The germline V gene encodes CDR1 SNHLY and CDR2 FYNNEI. This CDR3 has 13 residues. CDR3 DNA sequence: TGTGCCAGCGGGTTGCCTCGCACAGATACGCAGTATTTT. Protein product: CASGLPRTDTQYF.

This clonotype was counted at least ten times. V is TRBV2 and J is TRBJ2-3; 10 positions match TRBD2. The germline V gene encodes CDR1 SNHLY and CDR2 FYNNEI. Trimming at V came to 7 bases and at J to 2 bases, leaving 12 bases not matched to a gene. This CDR3 spans 17 amino acids. DNA for the CDR3: TGTGCCAGCACCGCTGAGAGGCTAGCGGGGGCCACAGATACGCAGTATTTT. This encodes CASTAERLAGATDTQYF. The variable domain in full, completed from reference TRBV2 and TRBJ2-3, reads EPEVTQTPSHQVTQMGQEVILRCVPISNHLYFYWYRQILGQKVEFLVSFYNNEISEKSEIFDDQFSVERPDGSNFTLKIRSTKLEDSAMYFCASTAERLAGATDTQYFGPGTRLTVL.

About this clonotype: A far more abundant clone sits one base away, making this likely a read error. The chain joins TRBV9 to TRBJ1-1, with a possible D match to TRBD1 (6 bases). The length of the CDR3 is 17 residues. CDR1 SGDLS and CDR2 YYNGEE come from the germline V gene. Written as DNA, the CDR3 is TGTGCCAGCAGCCAAGCCCGCTGGGGCAGGGGAGGGACTGAAGCTCTCTTT. Translating gives CASSQARWGRGGTEALF. The full variable domain, completed using reference TRBV9 and TRBJ1-1, is DSGVTQTPKHLITATGQRVTLRCSPRSGDLSVYWYQQSLDQGLQFLIQYYNGEERAKGNILERFSAQQFPDLHSELNLSSLELGDSALYFCASSQARWGRGGTEALFGQGTRLTVV.